The text below deals with one T cell receptor (beta chain). There are 11 residues in the CDR3. Germline V CDR1 and CDR2: SQVTM, ANQGSEA. V shed 7 bases, J shed 12 bases, and the junction held 12 bases outside the gene matches. These data originate in a study of blood T cell repertoires in COVID-19. Across the whole study: The cDNA or gDNA used as material had been derived from T cells, B-cell-depleted T cells, or PBMCs.

TCRdb's table, derived via immunoSEQ multiplex PCR, lists solely in-frame clones and lacks some. The sample has fewer than 250,000 clones; around 90% are singletons. The rearrangement links TRBV29-1 to TRBJ2-7, with TRBD1 identical over 7 bases. The receptor's source is a woman aged 45-65 years with acute COVID-19. The sequencing sample was made of PBMCs or T cells enriched from blood (not recorded which). For the CDR3, the DNA is TGCAGCGCCCTACAGGGGATCCGGCCGTACTTC. Translating gives CSALQGIRPYF.